This TCR beta chain is from a study of T cells in Graves' hyperthyroidism and ophthalmopathy. This clonotype was picked up many times. Its antigen remains unidentified. Whole-study findings and limits: Most expanded thyroid clonotypes above 0.001 recurred in blood.

RNA transcripts were the template for amplifying TCR beta CDR3 regions. HTBI primers drove first-round RT-PCR of the TCR CDR3. TCRdb passed the multiplex PCR reads through MiXCR, listing each CDR3 protein once. The table shows about 500,000 distinct CDR3 sequences, with roughly a sixth occurring only once. Using around 10 ml of fresh peripheral blood, PBMCs were prepared. Germline values: CDR1 MNHEY, CDR2 SMNVEV (reference sequence). This CDR3 has 13 amino acids. V was cut by 6 bases and J by 0 bases, with 8 bases left in between. This rearrangement joins TRBV27 to TRBJ1-2; D gene ambiguous. The sequence was collected from a woman under 40 with Graves' ophthalmopathy. The specimen sequenced was blood. CDR3 amino acids: CASSATTNYGYTF. For the CDR3, the DNA is TGTGCCAGCAGCGCTACGACTAACTATGGCTACACCTTC.